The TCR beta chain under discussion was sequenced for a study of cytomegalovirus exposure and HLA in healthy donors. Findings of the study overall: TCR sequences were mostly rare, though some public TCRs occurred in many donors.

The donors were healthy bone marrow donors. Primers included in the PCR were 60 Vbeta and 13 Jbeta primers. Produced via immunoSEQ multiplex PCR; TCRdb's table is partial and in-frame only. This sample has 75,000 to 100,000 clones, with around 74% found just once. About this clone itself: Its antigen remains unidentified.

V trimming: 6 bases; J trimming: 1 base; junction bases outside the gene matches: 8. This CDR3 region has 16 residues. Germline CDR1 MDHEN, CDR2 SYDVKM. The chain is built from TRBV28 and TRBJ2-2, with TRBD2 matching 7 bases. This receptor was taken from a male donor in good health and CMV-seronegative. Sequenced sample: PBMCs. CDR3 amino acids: CASSLRLAMNTGELFF. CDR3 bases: TGTGCCAGCAGCCTCCGACTAGCCATGAACACCGGGGAGCTGTTTTTT.